This note documents a single T cell receptor (beta chain) sequence. This clone has just one count. Its specific antigen is unknown. Base qualities are not at hand, and no much larger clone is one base apart. The data were taken from a study of T cell changes during pregnancy in multiple sclerosis (dated by TCRdb to the late 2010s). Regarding the study in general: The study examined how the T cell repertoire changed over the course of pregnancy in women with multiple sclerosis.

The library relied on the immunoSEQ multiplex PCR assay. TCRdb re-hosts the immuneACCESS table, in-frame sequences only. Its copies lack some clones; in the studies checked, an unresolved V gene accounts for under half of them, and the cause for the rest is not known. Across this sample there are 35,000 or so clones, with 88% seen only once. About 0.5% of the sample is held by the ten biggest clonotypes. V has 2 bases trimmed and J has 6 bases trimmed; junction bases matching no gene number 4. Reading the germline V gene gives CDR1 SGHTA and CDR2 FQGNSA. The CDR3 numbers 14 residues from cysteine through phenylalanine. The CDR3 DNA has 42 bases and is translated from base 1.

The sequences come from CD4+ T cells from peripheral blood mononuclear cells, collected in the first trimester of pregnancy. The receptor comes from a female donor with multiple sclerosis, enrolled in a pregnancy study. The receptor chain draws on TRBV7-2 and TRBJ1-2; a stretch of 9 junction bases matches TRBD1. The sequenced DNA is TGTGCCAGCAGCTTATTCGGACAGGGGAATGGCTACACCTTC. It is translated as CASSLFGQGNGYTF.